This is a list of T cell receptor beta chains from one sample in a study of blood T cell repertoires in COVID-19. Sequencing was performed with immunoSEQ multiplex PCR; in TCRdb, only in-frame clones are kept and a portion is missing. The sample holds some 310,000 clones, around 87% seen once. The source material was peripheral blood. These receptors were obtained from a middle-aged man with active or convalescent COVID-19. Both conserved end residues are part of each CDR3. D genes are given only for firm matches. For some rows the clone size is stated as once, few or many, or as a class when expanded; others skip it.

V: TRBV3-1/TRBV3-2
size: .
D: .
J: TRBJ1-4
CDR3: CASSQVGQYRGEKLFF
DNA: TGTGCCAGCAGCCAAGTCGGACAGTATCGGGGCGAAAAACTGTTTTTT

V: TRBV10-3
size: .
D: .
J: TRBJ1-5
CDR3: CAISESEAGGLWRSNQPQHF
DNA: TGTGCCATCAGTGAGTCGGAGGCAGGAGGGCTTTGGCGGAGCAATCAGCCCCAGCATTTT

V: TRBV5-1
size: .
D: TRBD2
J: TRBJ2-1
CDR3: CASSPLVGGVIGHEQFF
DNA: TGCGCCAGCAGCCCCTTGGTCGGGGGGGTAATTGGGCATGAGCAGTTCTTC

V: TRBV7-8
size: .
D: .
J: TRBJ2-7
CDR3: CASSLGPGYEQYF
DNA: TGTGCCAGCAGCTTAGGACCGGGTTACGAGCAGTACTTC

V: TRBV6-5
size: .
D: .
J: TRBJ1-6
CDR3: CASSYRQGLSNSPLHF
DNA: TGTGCCAGCAGTTACCGTCAGGGGTTATCAAATTCACCCCTCCACTTT

V: TRBV5-1
size: .
D: TRBD1
J: TRBJ1-2
CDR3: CASSSRGQANYGYTF
DNA: TGCGCCAGCAGCTCCAGGGGGCAAGCTAACTATGGCTACACCTTC

V: TRBV5-1
size: once
D: .
J: TRBJ2-2
CDR3: CASSFGGTQTGELFF
DNA: TGCGCCAGCAGCTTTGGCGGGACCCAAACCGGGGAGCTGTTTTTT

V: TRBV5-1
size: once
D: .
J: TRBJ1-1
CDR3: CASSLQVGGNTEAFF
DNA: TGCGCCAGCAGCTTGCAAGTAGGGGGGAACACTGAAGCTTTCTTT

V: TRBV28
size: once
D: TRBD2
J: TRBJ2-1
CDR3: CASSFYIPGLAGSDNEQFF
DNA: TGTGCCAGCAGTTTTTATATACCGGGACTAGCGGGGTCGGACAATGAGCAGTTCTTC

V: TRBV7-8
size: .
D: .
J: TRBJ2-7
CDR3: CASSIAGPGGAEQYF
DNA: TGTGCCAGCAGCATAGCCGGGCCTGGGGGGGCCGAGCAGTACTTC

V: TRBV11-3
size: .
D: TRBD2
J: TRBJ2-5
CDR3: CASSLAGGYQETQYF
DNA: TGTGCCAGCAGCCTTGCGGGGGGCTACCAAGAGACCCAGTACTTC

V: TRBV28
size: .
D: .
J: TRBJ2-5
CDR3: CASSLGPHFQGETQYF
DNA: TGTGCCAGCAGTTTAGGCCCTCATTTCCAGGGAGAGACCCAGTACTTC

V: TRBV4-1
size: once
D: .
J: TRBJ2-3
CDR3: CASSLSGHTDTQYF
DNA: TGCGCCAGCAGCCTTAGCGGCCACACAGATACGCAGTATTTT

V: TRBV15
size: .
D: TRBD2
J: TRBJ2-1
CDR3: CATSRDPSGNGEQFF
DNA: TGTGCCACCAGCAGAGATCCTAGCGGGAACGGAGAGCAGTTCTTC

V: TRBV6-1
size: .
D: TRBD2
J: TRBJ2-3
CDR3: CASRETLAGATDTQYF
DNA: TGTGCCAGCAGGGAAACTCTAGCGGGGGCCACAGATACGCAGTATTTT

V: TRBV9
size: .
D: .
J: TRBJ2-2
CDR3: CASSPSAGLNTGELFF
DNA: TGTGCCAGCAGCCCCAGCGCGGGCCTGAACACCGGGGAGCTGTTTTTT

V: TRBV7-2
size: .
D: TRBD1
J: TRBJ1-4
CDR3: CASSLRRGQGDGKLFF
DNA: TGTGCCAGCAGCTTAAGAAGAGGCCAGGGGGACGGAAAACTGTTTTTT

V: TRBV6-5
size: few
D: .
J: TRBJ1-3
CDR3: CASRNPGHSGNTIYF
DNA: TGTGCCAGCAGAAATCCCGGACACTCTGGAAACACCATATATTTT

V: TRBV19
size: .
D: .
J: TRBJ1-2
CDR3: CASSPRQWNNYGYTF
DNA: TGTGCCAGTAGTCCGAGACAGTGGAATAACTATGGCTACACCTTC

V: TRBV7-2
size: .
D: .
J: TRBJ1-5
CDR3: CASSLVGGFSNQPQHF
DNA: TGTGCCAGCAGCTTAGTGGGAGGATTTAGCAATCAGCCCCAGCATTTT

V: TRBV6-2/TRBV6-3
size: few
D: .
J: TRBJ1-3
CDR3: CASSEQGTLYF
DNA: TGTGCCAGCAGCGAACAGGGAACCCTATATTTT

V: TRBV5-1
size: .
D: TRBD1
J: TRBJ1-6
CDR3: CASSPGQVNSPLHF
DNA: TGCGCCAGCAGCCCGGGACAGGTTAATTCACCCCTCCACTTT

V: TRBV5-5
size: few
D: TRBD1
J: TRBJ1-2
CDR3: CASSLERTGGYGYTF
DNA: TGTGCCAGCAGCTTGGAGAGGACAGGGGGCTATGGCTACACCTTC

V: TRBV2
size: .
D: TRBD1
J: TRBJ1-1
CDR3: CASRAGTGGANTEAFF
DNA: TGTGCCAGCAGGGCCGGGACAGGGGGTGCGAACACTGAAGCTTTCTTT

V: TRBV30
size: .
D: .
J: TRBJ1-5
CDR3: CAWSVRGPSWRQPQHF
DNA: TGTGCCTGGAGTGTACGTGGGCCATCTTGGCGCCAGCCCCAGCATTTT

V: TRBV18
size: .
D: TRBD1
J: TRBJ1-4
CDR3: CASSPDSAGQGARGEKLFF
DNA: TGTGCCAGCTCACCGGACTCCGCGGGACAGGGGGCAAGGGGTGAAAAACTGTTTTTT

V: TRBV4-3
size: .
D: .
J: TRBJ1-1
CDR3: CASSPRVRDTEAFF
DNA: TGCGCCAGCAGCCCGAGGGTCCGGGACACTGAAGCTTTCTTT

V: TRBV27
size: .
D: TRBD2
J: TRBJ2-5
CDR3: CASSHTVGLAGQETQYF
DNA: TGTGCCAGCAGTCATACCGTCGGACTAGCGGGGCAAGAGACCCAGTACTTC

V: TRBV5-6
size: .
D: TRBD2
J: TRBJ2-3
CDR3: CASSLEREYTDTQYF
DNA: TGTGCCAGCAGCTTGGAGCGGGAGTACACAGATACGCAGTATTTT

V: TRBV18
size: .
D: .
J: TRBJ1-1
CDR3: CASSPATRNTEAFF
DNA: TGTGCCAGCTCACCGGCGACACGTAACACTGAAGCTTTCTTT

V: TRBV7-9
size: .
D: TRBD2
J: TRBJ2-1
CDR3: CASSDRGLAGLNEQFF
DNA: TGTGCCAGCAGCGACCGCGGACTAGCGGGACTCAATGAGCAGTTCTTC

V: TRBV19
size: .
D: .
J: TRBJ1-5
CDR3: CASSRLDSGQPQHF
DNA: TGTGCCAGTAGTAGGTTAGATTCGGGTCAGCCCCAGCATTTT

V: TRBV11-2
size: .
D: .
J: TRBJ2-7
CDR3: CASSLPLHYEQYF
DNA: TGTGCCAGCAGCTTACCTTTACACTACGAGCAGTACTTC

V: TRBV28
size: .
D: .
J: TRBJ1-2
CDR3: CASRFGENNYGYTF
DNA: TGTGCCAGCAGGTTCGGAGAAAACAACTATGGCTACACCTTC

V: TRBV7-3
size: .
D: TRBD1
J: TRBJ2-7
CDR3: CASSPTGSAEQYF
DNA: TGTGCCAGCAGCCCGACAGGGTCAGCCGAGCAGTACTTC

V: TRBV5-4
size: .
D: .
J: TRBJ1-2
CDR3: CASSASGTPNRVRGYGYTF
DNA: TGTGCCAGCAGCGCATCCGGGACGCCTAACCGGGTCAGGGGCTATGGCTACACCTTC

V: TRBV10-3
size: .
D: TRBD1
J: TRBJ1-1
CDR3: CAISGTGEVTEAFF
DNA: TGTGCCATCAGTGGGACAGGGGAGGTCACTGAAGCTTTCTTT

V: TRBV11-2
size: .
D: TRBD2
J: TRBJ2-5
CDR3: CASSPVAGGGTQYF
DNA: TGTGCCAGCAGCCCAGTAGCGGGGGGAGGGACCCAGTACTTC

V: TRBV19
size: .
D: .
J: TRBJ2-2
CDR3: CASSMGYRDIGGELFF
DNA: TGTGCCAGTAGTATGGGCTACCGGGATATTGGGGGGGAGCTGTTTTTT

V: TRBV2
size: .
D: TRBD1
J: TRBJ2-7
CDR3: CASSAPGQPLKQYF
DNA: TGTGCCAGCAGTGCACCGGGACAGCCATTGAAGCAGTACTTC

V: TRBV4-3
size: once
D: .
J: TRBJ2-6
CDR3: CASSQDDGTSFSGANVLTF
DNA: TGCGCCAGCAGCCAAGACGACGGGACAAGTTTCTCTGGGGCCAACGTCCTGACTTTC

V: TRBV7-2
size: .
D: .
J: TRBJ2-3
CDR3: CASSRSRDSDTQYF
DNA: TGTGCCAGCAGCAGAAGCAGGGATTCAGATACGCAGTATTTT

V: TRBV15
size: .
D: .
J: TRBJ2-7
CDR3: CATSRGRGRGNEQYF
DNA: TGTGCCACCAGCAGAGGCAGGGGCCGCGGTAACGAGCAGTACTTC

V: TRBV7-2
size: .
D: .
J: TRBJ2-3
CDR3: CASSDSRGHLSTDTQYF
DNA: TGTGCCAGCAGCGATAGTAGGGGACATCTAAGCACAGATACGCAGTATTTT

V: TRBV5-1
size: .
D: .
J: TRBJ2-6
CDR3: CASRLGGGAGANVLTF
DNA: TGCGCCAGCAGGCTGGGGGGAGGAGCTGGGGCCAACGTCCTGACTTTC

V: TRBV6-5
size: .
D: TRBD1
J: TRBJ1-6
CDR3: CASSIGTGLNSPLHF
DNA: TGTGCCAGCAGTATCGGGACAGGACTTAATTCACCCCTCCACTTT

V: TRBV19
size: .
D: TRBD1
J: TRBJ1-2
CDR3: CASRVQGAEGYTF
DNA: TGTGCCAGTAGGGTTCAGGGGGCGGAGGGCTACACCTTC

V: TRBV5-1
size: .
D: TRBD2
J: TRBJ2-5
CDR3: CASRTSGSETQYF
DNA: TGCGCCAGCCGGACTAGCGGGTCTGAGACCCAGTACTTC

V: TRBV11-2
size: .
D: .
J: TRBJ2-5
CDR3: CASSLGAVQETQYF
DNA: TGTGCCAGCAGCTTAGGGGCAGTCCAAGAGACCCAGTACTTC

V: TRBV10-3
size: .
D: TRBD2
J: TRBJ2-1
CDR3: CAISESGRGINEQFF
DNA: TGTGCCATCAGTGAGAGCGGGAGAGGGATCAATGAGCAGTTCTTC

V: TRBV7-8
size: .
D: TRBD1
J: TRBJ2-7
CDR3: CASSRGQGSSYEQYF
DNA: TGTGCCAGCAGCCGAGGACAGGGGTCCTCCTACGAGCAGTACTTC

V: TRBV7-9
size: .
D: .
J: TRBJ1-1
CDR3: CASSLSGTPNTEAFF
DNA: TGTGCCAGCAGCCTATCGGGGACACCGAACACTGAAGCTTTCTTT

V: TRBV18
size: .
D: TRBD1
J: TRBJ1-1
CDR3: CASSPMGQGMNTEAFF
DNA: TGTGCCAGCTCACCGATGGGACAGGGGATGAACACTGAAGCTTTCTTT